Below, 10 T cell receptor beta chains from the same sample are listed, as sequenced in a study of blood T cell repertoires in COVID-19. The protocol was immunoSEQ multiplex PCR, while the TCRdb copy is restricted to in-frame clones and leaves out a portion. The table lists fewer than 200,000 clones, approximately 91% of them singletons. Material: peripheral blood. The receptor set was obtained from a man aged 18 to 30 with COVID-19, enrolled during active disease.

The chain recombines TRBV6-1 with TRBJ2-1; 9 nucleotides match TRBD1. This CDR3 comprises 15 residues. After removal of 1 base from V and 8 bases from J, the junction contained 6 bases not matched to a gene. In germline, CDR1 is MNHNS, CDR2 SASEGT. CDR3 loop: CASSEERTGVDEQFF. The CDR3 coding sequence is TGTGCCAGCAGTGAAGAAAGGACAGGGGTCGATGAGCAGTTCTTC.

This chain uses TRBV20-1 with TRBJ2-1; D remains ambiguous. The CDR3 is 11 residues long. Between the trimmed V and J ends, which lost 0 bases and 5 bases, there was a span of 2 bases. Germline lookup yields CDR1 DFQATT and CDR2 SNEGSKA (reference sequence). CDR3 region: CSARDNNEQFF. CDR3 DNA: TGCAGTGCTAGAGATAACAATGAGCAGTTCTTC.

The rearrangement joins TRBV30 to TRBJ1-5; D is unresolved. The CDR3 runs to 14 residues. V was pared by 2 bases and J by 4 bases, with 12 bases between. Germline values: CDR1 GTSNPN, CDR2 SVGIG (reference sequence). The CDR3 bases are TGTGCCTGGAGTTTGGCGACTGTTAATCAGCCCCAGCATTTT. Protein: CAWSLATVNQPQHF.

This rearrangement joins TRBV27 to TRBJ1-2, with a weak D call TRBD1 (5 bases). Germline V gene data show CDR1 as MNHEY and CDR2 as SMNVEV (reference sequence). V was cut by 5 bases and J by 4 bases, with 17 bases left in between. The CDR3 extends over 15 amino acids. CDR3 nucleotide sequence: TGTGCCAGCAGTCTGGCTGGGGCTGGCGGCTATGGCTACACCTTC. Translating gives CASSLAGAGGYGYTF.

The J gene is TRBJ2-1, the V gene TRBV20-1; perhaps TRBD2 as D (6 bases). The CDR3 extends over 11 amino acids. Germline lookup yields CDR1 DFQATT and CDR2 SNEGSKA (reference sequence). V dropped 5 bases and J dropped 6 bases, with 8 bases sitting between them. DNA of the CDR3: TGCAGTGCTCATAGCGGCAATGAGCAGTTCTTC. It codes for CSAHSGNEQFF.

The chain couples TRBV24-1 to TRBJ2-6, with D hard to call. This CDR3 contains 12 residues. V lost 9 bases to trimming and J lost 1 base, with 3 bases between them. The V gene's germline CDR1 is KGHDR and CDR2 SFDVKD. CDR3 coding DNA: TGTGCCACCTCTTCTGGGGCCAACGTCCTGACTTTC. Amino acid sequence: CATSSGANVLTF.

The genes are TRBV7-2 and TRBJ2-2, with 9 bases that match TRBD2. V lost 2 bases, J lost 6 bases, and 4 bases stayed unmatched. Germline lookup yields CDR1 SGHTA and CDR2 FQGNSA. The CDR3 extends over 15 amino acids. The CDR3 spells CASSLRLADSGELFF. DNA of the CDR3: TGTGCCAGCAGCTTAAGACTAGCGGACTCCGGGGAGCTGTTTTTT.

CDR3 DNA: TGTGCCAGCAGCGTAGGAGTAGCGCCTTTCTACGAGCAGTACTTC. It specifies CASSVGVAPFYEQYF. J is TRBJ2-7 and V is TRBV9, with TRBD2 as a possible D gene (5 bases). The CDR3 sequence is 15 residues long. With 0 bases removed from V and 3 bases from J, the gap between germline ends came to 13 bases. Looked up from germline, CDR1 is SGDLS and CDR2 is YYNGEE. Complete variable domain (other parts from reference TRBV9 and TRBJ2-7): DSGVTQTPKHLITATGQRVTLRCSPRSGDLSVYWYQQSLDQGLQFLIQYYNGEERAKGNILERFSAQQFPDLHSELNLSSLELGDSALYFCASSVGVAPFYEQYFGPGTRLTVT.

The rearrangement uses TRBV24-1 and TRBJ1-2; no definite D call. This CDR3 has 12 amino acids. Between the trimmed V and J ends, which lost 2 bases and 8 bases, there was a span of 8 bases. CDR1 is KGHDR and CDR2 is SFDVKD in the germline V gene. This CDR3 reads CATSDWTGGYTF. Written as DNA, the CDR3 is TGTGCCACCAGTGATTGGACGGGAGGCTACACCTTC.

The chain uses TRBV7-2 and TRBJ2-5, with 8 bases matching TRBD1. Germline CDR1 is SGHTA and CDR2 is FQGNSA. J gave up 3 bases and V 4 bases, and 4 bases lay outside the gene matches. CDR3 size: 14 residues. The CDR3 reads CASSSRQGKETQYF. The CDR3 coding sequence is TGTGCCAGCAGCTCGAGACAGGGGAAAGAGACCCAGTACTTC.